These 27 T cell receptor beta chains came from one sample sequenced in a study of blood T cell repertoires in COVID-19. TCRdb's copy holds only in-frame clones and misses some; the assay was immunoSEQ multiplex PCR. The data contain about 50,000 clones, 88% of them singletons. Sequenced sample: peripheral blood. Receptor source: a human donor with active COVID-19. The donor label of this sample is uncertain.

The V call is TRBV5-6, the J call TRBJ1-2, with 10 bases identical to TRBD1. The junction had 2 bases not matched to a gene; V was cut back by 0 bases and J by 6 bases. The CDR3 has 14 amino acids. The V gene's germline CDR1 is SGHDT and CDR2 YYEEEE. CDR3 amino acids: CASSLVTGGDGYTF. DNA for the CDR3: TGTGCCAGCAGCTTGGTGACAGGGGGCGATGGCTACACCTTC.

This chain uses TRBV12-5 with TRBJ1-1; D remains unclear. Germline V gene lookup returns CDR1 LGHNT and CDR2 FRNRAP. The CDR3 is 17 amino acids. The V gene lost 1 base and the J gene lost 2 bases, with 17 bases spanning the gap. The CDR3 DNA reads TGTGCTAGTGGTTTGGGACCCAAGGAGGGTCACAACACTGAAGCTTTCTTT. This gives the protein CASGLGPKEGHNTEAFF.

V gene TRBV4-2 combines with J gene TRBJ1-3; TRBD1 might be the D (6 bases). Germline V gene lookup returns CDR1 LGHNA and CDR2 YNFKEQ. Trimming cost V 3 bases and J 3 bases, with 9 bases left between them. The CDR3 runs to 14 residues. The CDR3 DNA sequence: TGTGCCAGCAGCCAGGGGGCCCATGGAAACACCATATATTTT. This gives the protein CASSQGAHGNTIYF.

The CDR3, as DNA: TGCAGCGTTGATGGAGACAGGGTACCCTATGGCTACACCTTC. Its translation: CSVDGDRVPYGYTF. This chain joins TRBV29-1 and TRBJ1-2; 7 bases align to TRBD1. From germline, CDR1 is SQVTM and CDR2 ANQGSEA. This CDR3 is 14 amino acids long. After removal of 3 bases from V and 4 bases from J, the junction contained 8 bases not matched to a gene.

The chain combines TRBV2 with TRBJ2-2; D gene uncertain. V dropped 7 bases and J dropped 4 bases, with 10 bases sitting between them. This CDR3 region has 13 residues. CDR1 and CDR2 (germline): SNHLY, FYNNEI. CDR3 nucleotides: TGTGCCAGCAATTACAGCCCCACCGGGGAGCTGTTTTTT. Its protein is CASNYSPTGELFF. The full variable domain, in which reference TRBV2 and TRBJ2-2 provide the parts outside the CDR3, is EPEVTQTPSHQVTQMGQEVILRCVPISNHLYFYWYRQILGQKVEFLVSFYNNEISEKSEIFDDQFSVERPDGSNFTLKIRSTKLEDSAMYFCASNYSPTGELFFGEGSRLTVL.

This clone came up once. The rearrangement joins TRBV4-1 to TRBJ1-2; no firm D call. The V end was cut by 1 base, the J end by 5 bases, with 11 bases between. Germline V gene sequence: CDR1 MGHRA, CDR2 YSYEKL. This CDR3 region has 14 residues. Written as DNA, the CDR3 is TGCGCCAGCAGCCAAGTTGACACCTTATATGGCTACACCTTC. This codes for CASSQVDTLYGYTF.

This sequence joins TRBV2 and TRBJ1-1, with D perhaps TRBD1 (5 bases). This CDR3 region has 13 residues. From germline, CDR1 is SNHLY and CDR2 FYNNEI. Trimming took off 4 bases at V and 0 bases at J, with 6 bases between the two ends. In nucleotides, the CDR3 is TGTGCCAGCAGTGCAGGGCTGAACACTGAAGCTTTCTTT. Translation gives CASSAGLNTEAFF.

The chain combines TRBV7-2 with TRBJ2-1; 10 bases map to TRBD1. The CDR3 contains 15 residues. Germline V gives CDR1 SGHTA, CDR2 FQGNSA. Trimming cost V 2 bases and J 4 bases; bases outside gene matches: 2. The CDR3 DNA is TGTGCCAGCAGCTTACGGGACAGGGGTTACAATGAGCAGTTCTTC. It yields the protein CASSLRDRGYNEQFF.

V usage is TRBV5-1 and J usage is TRBJ2-5, with TRBD2 as a possible D gene (5 bases). Trimming took 5 bases from V and 4 from J, leaving 18 bases between them. Germline lookup yields CDR1 SGHRS and CDR2 YFSETQ. This CDR3 contains 15 residues. In DNA, the CDR3 is TGCGCCAGCAGTGTTGGGCCGGGCGGGCGAGAGACCCAGTACTTC. Amino acids: CASSVGPGGRETQYF.

V and J are TRBV6-6 and TRBJ2-5; 7 bases line up with TRBD1. Per the germline V gene, CDR1 is MNHNY and CDR2 is SVGAGI (reference sequence). V shed 7 bases and J 5 bases; nucleotides not matched to a gene: 13. The CDR3 is made up of 15 amino acids. The CDR3, as DNA: TGTGCCAGCACCCCTCAGGGGGAACGTCGGGAGACCCAGTACTTC. The encoded protein is CASTPQGERRETQYF.

The rearrangement uses TRBV11-2 and TRBJ2-3; 9 positions match TRBD2. CDR3 length: 15 residues. Germline CDR1 and CDR2: SGHAT and FQNNGV. V was pared by 3 bases and J by 1 base, with 2 bases of the junction left unmatched. CDR3 loop: CASSFWTSGTDTQYF. DNA of the CDR3: TGTGCCAGCAGCTTTTGGACTAGCGGCACAGATACGCAGTATTTT.

The rearrangement uses TRBV24-1 and TRBJ2-3, with D perhaps matching TRBD2 (5 bases). This CDR3 is built from 15 residues. Germline V lookup: CDR1 KGHDR, CDR2 SFDVKD. V dropped 3 bases and J dropped 1 base, with 10 bases sitting between them. The CDR3, as DNA: TGTGCCACCAGTGATCCATCAGCGGGCACAGATACGCAGTATTTT. The encoded protein is CATSDPSAGTDTQYF.

The CDR3, as DNA: TGTGCCAGCAGTTACTCGAACCAGGGGCTGACTGAAGCTTTCTTT. The encoded protein is CASSYSNQGLTEAFF. The gene calls are TRBV6-5 and TRBJ1-1; tentatively, D is TRBD1 (6 bases). Trimming pared 0 bases from V and 5 bases from J, leaving 13 bases between. The CDR3 runs to 15 residues. Germline V gene data show CDR1 as MNHEY and CDR2 as SVGAGI.

The CDR3 loop reads CASSQGVGQGVNTIYF. Here the CDR3 DNA reads TGTGCCAGCAGCCAAGGAGTGGGACAGGGTGTTAACACCATATATTTT. The V gene is TRBV4-2, the J gene TRBJ1-3; 9 bases are a match to TRBD1. CDR1 and CDR2 (germline): LGHNA, YNFKEQ. V lost 1 base, J lost 7 bases, and 8 bases stayed unmatched. The CDR3 sequence is 16 residues long.

V and J are TRBV14 and TRBJ2-5, with no clear D. The CDR3 runs 15 residues. Per germline, CDR1 SGHDN and CDR2 FVKESK. Trimming took off 4 bases at V and 4 bases at J, with 16 bases between the two ends. The CDR3: CASSRVPYRVETQYF. CDR3 DNA: TGTGCCAGCAGCCGAGTACCTTACCGAGTAGAGACCCAGTACTTC.

This clone was found once. The rearrangement uses TRBV5-4 and TRBJ2-2; D perhaps matches TRBD2 (5 bases). This CDR3 is built from 14 residues. From germline, CDR1 is SGHNT and CDR2 YYREEE (reference sequence). V was trimmed by 0 bases and J by 4 bases, leaving 7 bases between them. The CDR3 coding sequence is TGTGCCAGCAGCTTGGGGGCGGGCACCGGGGAGCTGTTTTTT. Translation gives CASSLGAGTGELFF.

The chain recombines TRBV4-2 with TRBJ2-7, with 11 bases matching TRBD2. The germline V gene encodes CDR1 LGHNA and CDR2 YNFKEQ. The CDR3 sequence is 16 residues long. After removal of 0 bases from V and 3 bases from J, the junction contained 4 bases not matched to a gene. CDR3 residues: CASSQEQTSGVYEQYF. DNA for the CDR3: TGTGCCAGCAGCCAAGAGCAGACTAGCGGGGTCTACGAGCAGTACTTC.

The V and J genes are TRBV10-3 and TRBJ2-7; D is possibly TRBD1 (5 bases). Trimming took 4 bases from V and 2 from J, leaving 9 bases between them. This CDR3 is 13 amino acids long. From germline, CDR1 is ENHRY and CDR2 SYGVKD. The CDR3 is CAISVDSPYEQYF. CDR3 nucleotide sequence: TGTGCCATCAGTGTTGACAGCCCCTACGAGCAGTACTTC.

The V and J genes are TRBV7-2 and TRBJ2-7; no reliable D call. Trimming stripped 8 bases from V and 0 bases from J, with 14 bases between. CDR3 length: 14 amino acids. In germline, CDR1 is SGHTA, CDR2 FQGNSA. CDR3 in amino acids: CASGRRPSSYEQYF. The DNA for the CDR3 is TGTGCCAGCGGGCGTAGGCCCAGCTCCTACGAGCAGTACTTC.

The V gene is TRBV5-6, the J gene TRBJ2-3; possibly TRBD1 for D (7 bases). The length of the CDR3 is 14 residues. Trimming left V 3 bases short and J 4 bases short, with 12 bases between. CDR1 is SGHDT, CDR2 YYEEEE, per germline. CDR3 amino acids: CASSSTGEADTQYF. The CDR3 DNA sequence: TGTGCCAGCAGCTCAACAGGGGAGGCAGATACGCAGTATTTT.

The CDR3 coding sequence is TGCAGCGTTGAGTACACAGATACGCAGTATTTT. The encoded protein is CSVEYTDTQYF. The chain carries TRBV29-1 and TRBJ2-3; D ambiguous. This CDR3 has 11 amino acids. Trimming took off 3 bases at V and 2 bases at J, with 3 bases between the two ends. Germline V gives CDR1 SQVTM, CDR2 ANQGSEA.

This clone was observed a single time. The genes are TRBV9 and TRBJ2-7, with a tentative D call TRBD2 (6 bases). This CDR3 is 14 amino acids long. Germline-derived CDR1 and CDR2 are SGDLS and YYNGEE. V was clipped by 4 bases and J by 5 bases, with 16 bases between them. CDR3: CASSPRGAGNEQYF. The CDR3 coding sequence is TGTGCCAGCAGCCCACGCGGGGCCGGAAACGAGCAGTACTTC.

About this clone: Additional DNA sequences in this sample encode the identical CDR3. The V gene is TRBV5-1, the J gene TRBJ2-2; maybe TRBD2 (6 bases). Germline lookup yields CDR1 SGHRS and CDR2 YFSETQ. This CDR3 is built from 14 residues. V was cut by 0 bases and J by 4 bases, with 7 bases left in between. The CDR3 is CASSLVGGTGELFF. The CDR3 DNA reads as TGCGCCAGCAGCTTGGTGGGGGGCACCGGGGAGCTGTTTTTT.

This rearrangement joins TRBV19 to TRBJ2-7; D possibly corresponds to TRBD1 (5 bases). This CDR3 contains 17 residues. Trimming cost V 6 bases and J 2 bases, with 23 bases left between them. Germline V gives CDR1 LNHDA, CDR2 SQIVND (reference sequence). The CDR3: CASRGQGIRNGAYEQYF. The CDR3 coding sequence is TGTGCCAGTAGAGGGCAGGGAATCCGAAACGGAGCCTACGAGCAGTACTTC.

V usage is TRBV2 and J usage is TRBJ1-4; tentative D call: TRBD1 (5 bases). V gave up 3 bases and J gave up 8 bases, with 13 bases separating them. CDR3 length: 14 amino acids. CDR1 is SNHLY and CDR2 is FYNNEI in the germline V gene. The CDR3 protein is CASSDRQGGEKLFF. The CDR3 nucleotides read TGTGCCAGCAGTGACAGGCAGGGTGGGGAAAAACTGTTTTTT. The variable domain in full, with the rest retrieved from reference TRBV2 and TRBJ1-4, is EPEVTQTPSHQVTQMGQEVILRCVPISNHLYFYWYRQILGQKVEFLVSFYNNEISEKSEIFDDQFSVERPDGSNFTLKIRSTKLEDSAMYFCASSDRQGGEKLFFGSGTQLSVL.

The rearrangement joins TRBV18 to TRBJ2-5; 12 bases match TRBD2. The CDR3 contains 15 residues. J gave up 4 bases and V 6 bases, and 6 bases lay outside the gene matches. Germline V gene lookup returns CDR1 KGHSH and CDR2 LQKENI. The CDR3 here is CASSETSGSGETQYF. For the CDR3, the DNA is TGTGCCAGCTCGGAGACTAGCGGGAGTGGAGAGACCCAGTACTTC.

This clone was seen a single time. The V and J genes are TRBV5-4 and TRBJ2-2, with a possible D match to TRBD2 (7 bases). Germline CDR1 reads SGHNT; CDR2 reads YYREEE (reference sequence). V was pared by 7 bases and J by 3 bases, with 16 bases between. The CDR3 is 15 amino acids. The CDR3 DNA is TGTGCCAGCCGGGTTGGAGGGGGGGACACCGGGGAGCTGTTTTTT. It yields the protein CASRVGGGDTGELFF.